This T cell receptor beta chain was sequenced for a study of long-term antiretroviral therapy in people with HIV. CDR3 length equals 16 residues. Germline lookup yields CDR1 SGHNT and CDR2 YENEEA. V was clipped by 5 bases and J by 4 bases; unmatched bases: 13. Clinicians in the United States treated all participants with HIV. Cryopreserved PBMC numbered 1-10 million per sample before DNA extraction. Comments on this clone: What it binds is not known.

Findings and caveats of the study: ART was followed by higher diversity that remained below transplant donor controls.

An immunoSEQ assay, version v3.0, was performed at survey level. Sequencing aimed at about 35,000-55,000 T-cell genomes per sample. Profiled with immunoSEQ multiplex PCR; TCRdb holds only in-frame clones, not every one. The table lists around 22,000 clones, roughly 95% of them singletons, with 2% to 2.5% in the top ten. The chain recombines TRBV11-3 with TRBJ2-7; TRBD1 matches at 8 bases. Material: unsorted PBMCs, obtained more than 4.7 years after starting antiretroviral therapy. The TCR comes from a woman in her fifties or sixties with HIV. The CDR3 here is CASSAFYRGNSYEQYF. The CDR3 nucleotides read TGTGCCAGCAGCGCCTTCTACAGGGGGAACTCTTACGAGCAGTACTTC.